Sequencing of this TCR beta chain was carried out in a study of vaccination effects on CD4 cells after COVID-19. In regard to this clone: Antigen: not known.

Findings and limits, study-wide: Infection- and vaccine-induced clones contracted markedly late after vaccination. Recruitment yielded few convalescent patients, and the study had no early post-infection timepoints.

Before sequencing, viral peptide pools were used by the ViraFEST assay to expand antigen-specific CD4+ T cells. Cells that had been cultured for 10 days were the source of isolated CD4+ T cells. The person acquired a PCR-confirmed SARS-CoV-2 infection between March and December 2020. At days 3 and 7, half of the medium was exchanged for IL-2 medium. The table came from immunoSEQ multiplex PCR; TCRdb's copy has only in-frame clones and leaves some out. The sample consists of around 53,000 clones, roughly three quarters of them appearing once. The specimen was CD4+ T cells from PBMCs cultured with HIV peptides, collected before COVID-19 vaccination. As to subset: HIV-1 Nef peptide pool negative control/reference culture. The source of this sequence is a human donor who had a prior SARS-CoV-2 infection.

The CDR3 DNA sequence: TGTGCCAGCTCACGGACCGTGGATAACTATGGCTACACCTTC. Its translation is CASSRTVDNYGYTF. The chain combines TRBV18 with TRBJ1-2; D unresolved. Germline loops: CDR1 KGHSH, CDR2 LQKENI. The CDR3 sequence is 14 residues long. Trimming took off 4 bases at V and 1 base at J, with 10 bases between the two ends. Complete variable domain (other parts from reference TRBV18 and TRBJ1-2): NAGVMQNPRHLVRRRGQEARLRCSPMKGHSHVYWYRQLPEEGLKFMVYLQKENIIDESGMPKERFSAEFPKEGPSILRIQQVVRGDSAAYFCASSRTVDNYGYTFGSGTRLTVV.